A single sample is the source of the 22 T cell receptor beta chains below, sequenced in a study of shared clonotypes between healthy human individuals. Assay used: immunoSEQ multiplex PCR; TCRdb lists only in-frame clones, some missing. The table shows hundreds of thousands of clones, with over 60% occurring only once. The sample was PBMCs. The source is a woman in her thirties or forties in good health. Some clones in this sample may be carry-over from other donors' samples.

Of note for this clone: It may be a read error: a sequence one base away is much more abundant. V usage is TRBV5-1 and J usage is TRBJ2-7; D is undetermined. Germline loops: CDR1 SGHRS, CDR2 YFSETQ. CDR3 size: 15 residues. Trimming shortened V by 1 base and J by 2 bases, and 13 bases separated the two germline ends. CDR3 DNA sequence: TGCGCCAGCAGCTTGCTCGGCAGCACGCCCTACGAGCAGTACTTC. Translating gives CASSLLGSTPYEQYF. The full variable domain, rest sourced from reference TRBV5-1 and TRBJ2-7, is KAGVTQTPRYLIKTRGQQVTLSCSPISGHRSVSWYQQTPGQGLQFLFEYFSETQRNKGNFPGRFSGRQFSNSRSEMNVSTLELGDSALYLCASSLLGSTPYEQYFGPGTRLTVT.

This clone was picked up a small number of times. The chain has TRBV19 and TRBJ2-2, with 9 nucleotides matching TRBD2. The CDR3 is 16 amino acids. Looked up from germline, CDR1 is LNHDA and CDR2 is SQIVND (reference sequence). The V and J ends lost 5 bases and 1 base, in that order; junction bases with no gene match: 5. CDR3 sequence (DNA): TGTGCCAGTAGTGGTCCTAGCGGGGTGAACACCGGGGAGCTGTTTTTT. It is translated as CASSGPSGVNTGELFF.

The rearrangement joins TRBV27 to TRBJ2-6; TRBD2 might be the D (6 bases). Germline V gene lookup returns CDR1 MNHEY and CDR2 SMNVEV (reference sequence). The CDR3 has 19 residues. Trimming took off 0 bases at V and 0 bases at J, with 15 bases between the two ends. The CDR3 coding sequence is TGTGCCAGCAGTTTATCGGGGACTTGGGCCGACTCTGGGGCCAACGTCCTGACTTTC. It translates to CASSLSGTWADSGANVLTF. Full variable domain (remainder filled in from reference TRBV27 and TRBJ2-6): EAQVTQNPRYLITVTGKKLTVTCSQNMNHEYMSWYRQDPGLGLRQIYYSMNVEVTDKGDVPEGYKVSRKEKRNFPLILESPSPNQTSLYFCASSLSGTWADSGANVLTFGAGSRLTVL.

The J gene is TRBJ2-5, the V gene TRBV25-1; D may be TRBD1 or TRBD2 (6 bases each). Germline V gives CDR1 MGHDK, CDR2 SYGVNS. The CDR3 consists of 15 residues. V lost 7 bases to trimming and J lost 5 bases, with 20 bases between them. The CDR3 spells CASTNDRTGGETQYF. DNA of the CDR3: TGTGCCAGCACCAACGACAGGACTGGGGGGGAGACCCAGTACTTC.

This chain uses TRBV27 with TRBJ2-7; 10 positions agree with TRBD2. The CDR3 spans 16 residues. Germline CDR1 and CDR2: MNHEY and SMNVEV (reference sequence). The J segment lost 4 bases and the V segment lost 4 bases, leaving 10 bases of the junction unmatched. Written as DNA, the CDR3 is TGTGCCAGCAGTTCGCAGTCAGCGGGAGGGCCTTACGAGCAGTACTTC. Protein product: CASSSQSAGGPYEQYF.

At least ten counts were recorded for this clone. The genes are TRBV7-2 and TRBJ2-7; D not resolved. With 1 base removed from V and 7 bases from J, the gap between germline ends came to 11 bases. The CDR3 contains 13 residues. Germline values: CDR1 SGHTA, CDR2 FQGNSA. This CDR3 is CASSLGYQREQYF. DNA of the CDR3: TGTGCCAGCAGCTTAGGGTATCAGAGAGAGCAGTACTTC.

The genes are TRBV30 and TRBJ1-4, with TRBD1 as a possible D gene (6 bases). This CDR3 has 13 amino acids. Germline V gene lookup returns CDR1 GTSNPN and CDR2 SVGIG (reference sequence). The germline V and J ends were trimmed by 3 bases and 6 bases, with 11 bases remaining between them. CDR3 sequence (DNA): TGTGCCTGGAGCAGGGGATTCGATGAAAAACTGTTTTTT. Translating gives CAWSRGFDEKLFF.

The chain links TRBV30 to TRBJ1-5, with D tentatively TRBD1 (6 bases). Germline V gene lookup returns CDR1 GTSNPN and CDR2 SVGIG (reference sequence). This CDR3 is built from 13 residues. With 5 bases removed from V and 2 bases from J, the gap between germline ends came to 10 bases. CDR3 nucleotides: TGTGCCTGGGCTACAGGGCGCAATCAGCCCCAGCATTTT. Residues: CAWATGRNQPQHF.

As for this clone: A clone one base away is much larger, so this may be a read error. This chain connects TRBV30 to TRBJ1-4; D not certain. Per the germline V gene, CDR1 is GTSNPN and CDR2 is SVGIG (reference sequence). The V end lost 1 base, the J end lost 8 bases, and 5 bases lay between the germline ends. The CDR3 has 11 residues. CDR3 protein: CAWSEQEKLFF. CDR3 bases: TGTGCCTGGAGTGAACAGGAAAAACTGTTTTTT.

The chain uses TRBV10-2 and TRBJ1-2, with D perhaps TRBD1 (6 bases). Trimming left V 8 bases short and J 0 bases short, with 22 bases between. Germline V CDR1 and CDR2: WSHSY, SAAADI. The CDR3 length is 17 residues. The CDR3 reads CASSGGHLLLSNYGYTF. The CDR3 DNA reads TGCGCCAGCTCGGGGGGGCACCTTCTCCTTTCTAACTATGGCTACACCTTC.

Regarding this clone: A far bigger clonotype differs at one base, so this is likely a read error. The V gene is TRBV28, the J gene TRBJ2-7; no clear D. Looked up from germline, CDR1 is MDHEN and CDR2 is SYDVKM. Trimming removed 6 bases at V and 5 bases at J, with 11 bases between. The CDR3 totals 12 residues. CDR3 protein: CASRRAFHEQYF. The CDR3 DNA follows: TGTGCCAGCAGACGGGCCTTCCACGAGCAGTACTTC.

For the CDR3, the DNA is TGTGCCAGCAGCTTAGGCCACAGGGAAACCTACGAGCAGTACTTC. It codes for CASSLGHRETYEQYF. The V and J genes are TRBV11-3 and TRBJ2-7, with D possibly TRBD1 on 6 matching bases. The germline CDR1 and CDR2 sequences are SGHNT and YENEEA. CDR3 size: 15 residues. V lost 1 base and J 2 bases, leaving 12 bases between the germline ends.

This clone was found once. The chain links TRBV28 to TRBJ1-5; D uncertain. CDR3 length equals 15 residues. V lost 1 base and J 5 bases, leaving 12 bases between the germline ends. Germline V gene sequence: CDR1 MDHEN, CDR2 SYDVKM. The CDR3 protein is CASSLLSGSDQPQHF. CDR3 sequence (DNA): TGTGCCAGCAGTTTATTATCGGGGAGTGATCAGCCCCAGCATTTT.

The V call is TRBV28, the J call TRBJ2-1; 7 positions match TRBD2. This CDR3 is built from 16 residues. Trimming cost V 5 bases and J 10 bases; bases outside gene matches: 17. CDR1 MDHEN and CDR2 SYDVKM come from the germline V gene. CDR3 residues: CASSTPGTGRAGEQFF. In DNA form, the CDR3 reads TGTGCCAGCAGTACTCCCGGGACTGGGAGGGCAGGGGAGCAGTTCTTC.

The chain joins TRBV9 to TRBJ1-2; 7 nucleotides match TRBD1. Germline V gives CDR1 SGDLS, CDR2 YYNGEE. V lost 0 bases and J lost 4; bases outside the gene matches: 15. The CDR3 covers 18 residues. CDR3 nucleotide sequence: TGTGCCAGCAGCGTAGAGCCCTTTAACAGGGGATACCTCTATGGCTACACCTTC. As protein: CASSVEPFNRGYLYGYTF.

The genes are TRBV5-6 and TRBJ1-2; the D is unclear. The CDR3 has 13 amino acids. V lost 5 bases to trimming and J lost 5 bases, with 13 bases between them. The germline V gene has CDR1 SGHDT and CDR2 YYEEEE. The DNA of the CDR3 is TGTGCCAGCAGATGGCAGGCCCAATATGGCTACACCTTC. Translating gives CASRWQAQYGYTF.

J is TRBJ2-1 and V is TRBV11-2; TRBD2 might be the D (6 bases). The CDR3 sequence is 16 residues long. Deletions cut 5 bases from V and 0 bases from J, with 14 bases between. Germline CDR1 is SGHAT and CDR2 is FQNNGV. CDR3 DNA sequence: TGTGCCAGCAGCCCTTATAGCGGAGACTCCTACAATGAGCAGTTCTTC. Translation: CASSPYSGDSYNEQFF.

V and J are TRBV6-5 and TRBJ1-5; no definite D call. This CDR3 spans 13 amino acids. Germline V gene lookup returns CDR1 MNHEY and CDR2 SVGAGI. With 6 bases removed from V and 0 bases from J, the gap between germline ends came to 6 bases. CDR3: CASSRYSNQPQHF. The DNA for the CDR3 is TGTGCCAGCAGCCGGTATAGCAATCAGCCCCAGCATTTT.

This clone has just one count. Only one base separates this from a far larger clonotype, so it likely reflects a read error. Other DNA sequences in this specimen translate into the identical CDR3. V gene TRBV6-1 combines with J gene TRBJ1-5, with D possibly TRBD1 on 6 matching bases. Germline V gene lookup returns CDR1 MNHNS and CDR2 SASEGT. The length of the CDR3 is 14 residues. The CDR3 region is CASSEGGQNQPQHF. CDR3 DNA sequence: TGTGCTAGCAGTGAAGGTGGACAGAATCAGCCCCAGCATTTT.

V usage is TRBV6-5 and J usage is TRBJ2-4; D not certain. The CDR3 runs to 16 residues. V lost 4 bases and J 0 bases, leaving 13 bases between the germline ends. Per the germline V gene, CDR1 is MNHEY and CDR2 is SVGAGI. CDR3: CASSFSRHLAKNIQYF. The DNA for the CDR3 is TGTGCCAGCAGTTTCTCCCGACACCTAGCCAAAAACATTCAGTACTTC.

The CDR3 coding sequence is TGTGCCAGCAGTTCGCAGGGCGGTGCGGACTATGGCTACACCTTC. Protein product: CASSSQGGADYGYTF. This chain connects TRBV28 to TRBJ1-2; D perhaps matches TRBD1 (5 bases). CDR1 is MDHEN, CDR2 SYDVKM, per germline. This CDR3 contains 15 residues. V was cut by 4 bases and J by 3 bases, with 15 bases left in between.

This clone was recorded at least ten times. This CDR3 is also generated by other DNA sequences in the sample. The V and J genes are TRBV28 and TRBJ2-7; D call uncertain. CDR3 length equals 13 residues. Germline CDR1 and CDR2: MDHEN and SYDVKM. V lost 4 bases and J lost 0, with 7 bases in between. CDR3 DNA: TGTGCCAGCAGTTCCCCCAGCTCCTACGAGCAGTACTTC. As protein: CASSSPSSYEQYF.